This T cell receptor beta chain was observed in a study of graft-versus-host responses after intestinal transplantation. The overall study: Among the recipients, transplants were multivisceral, liver-intestinal, or isolated intestinal. Every recipient had anti-thymocyte globulin induction and approximately three years of tacrolimus plus steroids.

Here immunoSEQ multiplex PCR was the method, and the copy in TCRdb shows in-frame clones only, minus some. Here the sample spans tens of thousands of clones, over 90% being singletons. The V end lost 3 bases, the J end lost 3 bases, and 10 bases lay between the germline ends. The CDR3 contains 13 residues. Germline V CDR1 and CDR2: SGHTS, YDEGEE. Regarding the study as a whole: Circulating GvH clone levels at their peak were associated with HvG declines (early post-transplant).

Details on this clone: The antigen remains unidentified.

The receptor comes from a human donor who was the organ donor for an intestinal transplant. The sequences come from unstimulated CD4+ T cells sorted from spleen or lymph node cells, collected before transplant. V usage is TRBV5-8 and J usage is TRBJ2-7; D call uncertain. The CDR3 nucleotides are TGTGCCAGCAGCTCCGGTTGGGTCTACGAGCAGTACTTC. It yields the protein CASSSGWVYEQYF.